This TCR beta chain was captured in a study of post-analysis software for immune sequencing data. Study details: Some patients lacked subtype; others had relapsing-remitting, secondary progressive or progressive-relapsing disease.

Unique-molecular-identifier-tagged TCR beta cDNA libraries were used. TCRdb processed the PCR reads anew with MiXCR; each CDR3 protein has one entry. This table has about 160,000 distinct CDR3 sequences, under 40% appearing once. The study's findings and limits: Controls had lower frequencies than patients of roughly five TRBV segments, which included TRBV5-6, TRBV5-1 and TRBV20-1. Patients with multiple sclerosis recorded significantly lower normalized Chao1 diversity than controls, the study found.

Germline lookup yields CDR1 MNHEY and CDR2 SMNVEV (reference sequence). Trimming removed 11 bases from V and 5 bases from J; junction bases left unmatched: 11. This CDR3 has 13 residues. Concerning this clonotype: The antigen is unknown.

The specimen comprised blood, sampled after autologous hematopoietic stem cell transplantation. V usage is TRBV27 and J usage is TRBJ2-7, with TRBD1 matching over 8 bases. The source is a girl aged 5-17 years with multiple sclerosis. The CDR3 reads CAAPGQGADEQYF. CDR3 DNA sequence: TGTGCCGCGCCGGGCCAGGGGGCCGACGAGCAGTACTTC.